What follows is one T cell receptor beta chain and its context. Isolation yielded PBMCs, at least 6 million per sample, in every case. A second roughly 6 to 11 cycle PCR used barcoded and J-beta primers. TCRdb independently ran MiXCR on the 5' RACE reads; one entry per CDR3 protein. Among about 1,400,000 distinct CDR3 sequences, approximately 42% were seen once, and the ten largest hold approximately 7.9%. This sample was included in a study of blood T cells in healthy people across ages. The V gene's germline CDR1 is SGHTA and CDR2 FQGTGA. This CDR3 has 16 residues. The V and J ends lost 7 bases and 7 bases, in that order; junction bases with no gene match: 15.

V is TRBV7-3 and J is TRBJ2-1; 8 bases match TRBD2. This TCR was sampled from a woman younger than 30 in good health. The sequencing sample was made of blood. The CDR3: CASTDGSGGLGNEQFF. Here the CDR3 DNA reads TGTGCCAGCACCGACGGGTCGGGAGGGTTGGGGAATGAGCAGTTCTTC.